This T cell receptor (beta chain) was identified in a study of a mutant IDH1 vaccine in newly diagnosed glioma. Study-level background: Radiotherapy alone preceded vaccination by 4-6 weeks; alternatively, vaccination started with temozolomide cycles. Beforehand, treatment had been radiotherapy, temozolomide, or both; the majority received both. The study's findings and limits: The study observed vaccine-induced immune responses in roughly 93% of patients.

The protocol was immunoSEQ multiplex PCR, while the TCRdb copy is restricted to in-frame clones and leaves out a portion. Here the sample spans 60,000 to 65,000 clones, 75% to 85% being singletons. Time point given: week 35, safety follow-up. A single vaccine dose contained 300 ug of mutant IDH1 20-mer peptide, and topical imiquimod was used with it. Eight vaccine doses were administered to patients at weeks 1, 3, 5, 7, 11, 15, 19 and 23. Trimming pared 0 bases from V and 2 bases from J, leaving 9 bases between. The V gene's germline CDR1 is SGHNT and CDR2 YYREEE (reference sequence). There are 16 residues in the CDR3. As for this clone: Its antigen is undetermined.

This chain uses TRBV5-4 with TRBJ1-6; D gene ambiguous. This specimen consisted of PBMCs, obtained from a glioma patient whose treatment included an IDH1 peptide vaccine. The sequence came from a man aged 40-55 years with glioma. This CDR3 is CASSLGGRAYNSPLHF. The CDR3 region has the DNA TGTGCCAGCAGCTTGGGGGGAAGGGCCTATAATTCACCCCTCCACTTT.